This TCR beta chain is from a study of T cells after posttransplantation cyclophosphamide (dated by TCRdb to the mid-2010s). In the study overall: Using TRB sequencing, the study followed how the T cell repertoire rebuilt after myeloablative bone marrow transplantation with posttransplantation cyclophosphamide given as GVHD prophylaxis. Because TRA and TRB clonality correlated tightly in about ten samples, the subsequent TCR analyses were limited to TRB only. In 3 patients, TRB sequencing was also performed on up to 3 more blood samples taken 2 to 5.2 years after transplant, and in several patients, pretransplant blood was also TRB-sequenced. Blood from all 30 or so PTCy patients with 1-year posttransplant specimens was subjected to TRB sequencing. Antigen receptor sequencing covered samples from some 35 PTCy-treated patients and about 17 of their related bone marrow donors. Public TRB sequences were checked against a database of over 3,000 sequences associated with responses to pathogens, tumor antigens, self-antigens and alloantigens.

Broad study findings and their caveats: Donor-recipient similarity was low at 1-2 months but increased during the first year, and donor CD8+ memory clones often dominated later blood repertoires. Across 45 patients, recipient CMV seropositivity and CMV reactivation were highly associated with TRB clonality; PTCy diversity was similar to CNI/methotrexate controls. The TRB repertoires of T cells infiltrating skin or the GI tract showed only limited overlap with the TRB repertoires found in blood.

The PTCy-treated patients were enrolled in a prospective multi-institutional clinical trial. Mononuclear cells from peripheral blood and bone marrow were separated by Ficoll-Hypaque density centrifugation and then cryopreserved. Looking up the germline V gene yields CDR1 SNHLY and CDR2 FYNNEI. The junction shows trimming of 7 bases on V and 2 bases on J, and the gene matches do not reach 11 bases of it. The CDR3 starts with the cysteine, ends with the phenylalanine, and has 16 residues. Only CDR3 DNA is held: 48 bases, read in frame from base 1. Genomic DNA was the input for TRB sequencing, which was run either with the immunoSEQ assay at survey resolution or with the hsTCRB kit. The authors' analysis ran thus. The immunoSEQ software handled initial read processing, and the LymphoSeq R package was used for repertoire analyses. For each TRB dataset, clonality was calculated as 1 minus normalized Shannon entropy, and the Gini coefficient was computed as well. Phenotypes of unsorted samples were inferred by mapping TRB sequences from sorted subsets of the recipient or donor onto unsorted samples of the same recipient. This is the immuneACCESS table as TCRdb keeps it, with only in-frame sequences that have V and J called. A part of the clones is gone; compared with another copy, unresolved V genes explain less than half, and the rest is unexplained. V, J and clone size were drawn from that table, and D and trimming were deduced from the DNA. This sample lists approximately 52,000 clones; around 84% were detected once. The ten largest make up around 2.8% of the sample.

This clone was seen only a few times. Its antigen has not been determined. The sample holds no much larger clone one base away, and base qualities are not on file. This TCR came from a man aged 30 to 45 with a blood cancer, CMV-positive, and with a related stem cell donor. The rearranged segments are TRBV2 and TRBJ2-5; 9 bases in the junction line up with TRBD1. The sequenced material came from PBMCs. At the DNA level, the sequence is TGTGCCAGCAAGGGCGGCGGGACAGGGTCTCAAGAGACCCAGTACTTC. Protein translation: CASKGGGTGSQETQYF.